This T cell receptor beta chain was sequenced for a study of blood T cell repertoires in COVID-19. For the study at large: Nucleic acid was either cDNA or gDNA, and it came from T cells, B-cell-depleted T cells, or PBMCs.

Libraries were prepared by immunoSEQ multiplex PCR; TCRdb keeps only in-frame clonotypes and omits some of them. The sample contains about 170,000 clones, 85% to 90% of which appear only once. Germline V gene data show CDR1 as MNHNY and CDR2 as SVGAGI (reference sequence). V lost 0 bases, J lost 2 bases, and 8 bases lay in between. The CDR3 loop spans 14 amino acids. This receptor was taken from a man in his late teens or twenties with active or convalescent COVID-19. The V gene is TRBV6-6, the J gene TRBJ2-7; D unclear. The sample consisted of peripheral blood. CDR3 nucleotide sequence: TGTGCCAGCAGTTACTCCGTAGCTACCTACGAGCAGTACTTC. This encodes CASSYSVATYEQYF.